This T cell receptor (beta chain) was captured by sequencing in a study of cytomegalovirus exposure and HLA in healthy donors. The CDR3 length is 15 residues. V was clipped by 4 bases and J by 5 bases; unmatched bases: 10. The V gene's germline CDR1 is SGHNT and CDR2 YYREEE (reference sequence). The PCR used 60 Vbeta and 13 Jbeta primers. Repertoires were generated with immunoSEQ multiplex PCR, while TCRdb's copy carries only in-frame clones and drops some. The table has 150,000 or so clones, 82% seen once; the top ten hold 1.5% to 2.5%. Findings and caveats of the study: Most TCR sequences showed up rarely, but some public TCRs showed up in many donors. The productive fraction for most TCR beta V segments was about 90% or about 30% in an earlier analysis. In terms of immune exposure information, only CMV serostatus was available.

On this clone: Its cognate antigen is unknown.

The receptor was derived from a middle-aged woman in good health and CMV-seronegative. Sequences were obtained from PBMCs. The chain couples TRBV5-4 to TRBJ2-7, with TRBD1 matching over 9 bases. CDR3 sequence reads: CASSVPGQGHHEQYF. The CDR3 nucleotides read TGTGCCAGCAGCGTTCCGGGACAGGGACACCACGAGCAGTACTTC.